This T cell receptor (beta chain) was documented in a study of OX40 agonist ivuxolimab in advanced cancers. The overall study: The dose-escalation cohort was approximately 81% male, with a mean age of around 60 years, ranging about 23 to 80.

The method was immunoSEQ multiplex PCR; TCRdb's version includes in-frame clones alone and lacks a portion of them. The sample includes approximately 25,000 clones, 75% to 80% of them seen just once. Germline values: CDR1 MNHEY, CDR2 SMNVEV (reference sequence). The CDR3 has 15 residues. V gave up 7 bases and J gave up 4 bases, with 19 bases separating them. The chain is built from TRBV27 and TRBJ1-2; possibly TRBD1 for D (5 bases). Material: CD4+ or CD8+ T cells sorted from blood, obtained in a trial of the OX40 agonist ivuxolimab. This clonotype was sampled from an adult with an advanced solid tumor such as melanoma, head and neck, liver or kidney cancer. The CDR3 DNA sequence: TGTGCCAGCACCCCTGCGGGGCAGGCAATCTATGGCTACACCTTC. It encodes CASTPAGQAIYGYTF.